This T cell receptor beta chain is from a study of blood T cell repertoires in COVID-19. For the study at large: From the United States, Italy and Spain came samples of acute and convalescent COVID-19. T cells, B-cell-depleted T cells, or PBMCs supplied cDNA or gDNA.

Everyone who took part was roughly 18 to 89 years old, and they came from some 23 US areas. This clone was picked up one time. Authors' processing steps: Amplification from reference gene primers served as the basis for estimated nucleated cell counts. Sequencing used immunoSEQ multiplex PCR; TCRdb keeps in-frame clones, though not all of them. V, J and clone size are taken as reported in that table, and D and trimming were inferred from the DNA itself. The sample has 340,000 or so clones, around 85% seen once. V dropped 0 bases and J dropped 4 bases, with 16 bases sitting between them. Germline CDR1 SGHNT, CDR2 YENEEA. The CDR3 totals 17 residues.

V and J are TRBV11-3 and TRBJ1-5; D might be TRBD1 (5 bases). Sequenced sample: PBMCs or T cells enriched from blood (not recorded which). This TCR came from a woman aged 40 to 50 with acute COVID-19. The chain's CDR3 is CASSLDRRGIANQPQHF. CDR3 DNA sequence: TGTGCCAGCAGCTTAGATCGGAGGGGTATAGCGAATCAGCCCCAGCATTTT. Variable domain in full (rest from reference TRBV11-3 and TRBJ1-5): EAGVVQSPRYKIIEKKQPVAFWCNPISGHNTLYWYLQNLGQGPELLIRYENEEAVDDSQLPKDRFSAERLKGVDSTLKIQPAELGDSAVYLCASSLDRRGIANQPQHFGDGTRLSIL.